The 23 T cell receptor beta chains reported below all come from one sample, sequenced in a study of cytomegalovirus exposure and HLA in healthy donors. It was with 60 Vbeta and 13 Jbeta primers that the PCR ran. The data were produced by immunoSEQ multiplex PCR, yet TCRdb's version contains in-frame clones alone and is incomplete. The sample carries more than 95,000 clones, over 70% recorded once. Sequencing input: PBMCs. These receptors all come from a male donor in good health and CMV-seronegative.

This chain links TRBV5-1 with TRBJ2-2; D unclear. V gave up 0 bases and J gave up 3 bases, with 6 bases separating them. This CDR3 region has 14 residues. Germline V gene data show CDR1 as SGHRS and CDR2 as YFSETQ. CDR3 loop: CASSLGQDTGELFF. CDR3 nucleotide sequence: TGCGCCAGCAGCTTGGGTCAGGACACCGGGGAGCTGTTTTTT.

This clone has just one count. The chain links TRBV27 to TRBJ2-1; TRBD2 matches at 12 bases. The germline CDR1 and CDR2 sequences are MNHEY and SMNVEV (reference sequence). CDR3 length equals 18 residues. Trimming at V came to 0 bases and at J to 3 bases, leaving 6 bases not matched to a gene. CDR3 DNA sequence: TGTGCCAGCAGTTTATCGAGACTAGCGGGAGTGGGCTACAATGAGCAGTTCTTC. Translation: CASSLSRLAGVGYNEQFF.

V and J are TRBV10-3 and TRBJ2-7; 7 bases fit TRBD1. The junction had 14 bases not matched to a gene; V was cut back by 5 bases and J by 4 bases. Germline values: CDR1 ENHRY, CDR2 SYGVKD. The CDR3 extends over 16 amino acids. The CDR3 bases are TGTGCCATCAGTCCTGGAAAAGGGACAGCACTATACGAGCAGTACTTC. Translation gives CAISPGKGTALYEQYF.

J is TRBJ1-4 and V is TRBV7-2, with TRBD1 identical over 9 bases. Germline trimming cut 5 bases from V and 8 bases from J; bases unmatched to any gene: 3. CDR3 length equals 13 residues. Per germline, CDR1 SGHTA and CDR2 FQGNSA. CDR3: CASSPGTGEKLFF. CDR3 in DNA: TGTGCCAGCAGCCCTGGGACAGGGGAAAAACTGTTTTTT.

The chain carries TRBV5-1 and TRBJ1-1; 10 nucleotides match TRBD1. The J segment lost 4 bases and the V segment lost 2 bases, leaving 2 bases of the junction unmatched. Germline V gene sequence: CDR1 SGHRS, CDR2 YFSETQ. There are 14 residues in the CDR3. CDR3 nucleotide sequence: TGCGCCAGCAGCTTAGGACAGGGGGGCACTGAAGCTTTCTTT. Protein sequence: CASSLGQGGTEAFF.

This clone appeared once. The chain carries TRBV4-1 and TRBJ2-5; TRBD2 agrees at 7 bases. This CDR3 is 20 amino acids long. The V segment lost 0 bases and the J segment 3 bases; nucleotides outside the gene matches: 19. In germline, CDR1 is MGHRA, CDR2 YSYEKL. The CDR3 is CASSQEGYMGLTGGEETQYF. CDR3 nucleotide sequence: TGCGCCAGCAGCCAAGAGGGTTATATGGGCTTGACGGGAGGCGAAGAGACCCAGTACTTC.

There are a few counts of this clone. The CDR3: CASRITGYNEQFF. The CDR3 DNA sequence: TGTGCCAGCAGAATTACAGGGTATAATGAGCAGTTCTTC. The chain couples TRBV7-9 to TRBJ2-1; perhaps TRBD1 as D (6 bases). Germline V gene lookup returns CDR1 SEHNR and CDR2 FQNEAQ (reference sequence). V lost 6 bases and J lost 7, with 13 bases in between. The CDR3 contains 13 residues.

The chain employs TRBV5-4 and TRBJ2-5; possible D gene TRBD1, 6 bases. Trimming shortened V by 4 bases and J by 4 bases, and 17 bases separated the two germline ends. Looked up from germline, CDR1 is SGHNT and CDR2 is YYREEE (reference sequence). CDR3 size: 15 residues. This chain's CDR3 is CASSPQGSRIETQYF. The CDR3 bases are TGTGCCAGCAGCCCCCAGGGGAGTAGGATAGAGACCCAGTACTTC.

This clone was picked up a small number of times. CDR3 DNA: TGTGCCAGCTCACCACCGGGGCCTCTCAAGGGCTATGGCTACACCTTC. This encodes CASSPPGPLKGYGYTF. This chain joins TRBV18 and TRBJ1-2; weak D call: TRBD1 (5 bases). Trimming took 0 bases from V and 4 from J, leaving 15 bases between them. Germline CDR1 and CDR2: KGHSH and LQKENI. The CDR3 length is 16 residues.

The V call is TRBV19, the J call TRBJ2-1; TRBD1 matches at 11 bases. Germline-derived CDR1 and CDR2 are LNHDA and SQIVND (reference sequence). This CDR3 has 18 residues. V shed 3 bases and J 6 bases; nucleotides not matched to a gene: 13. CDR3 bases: TGTGCCAGTAGTATTCCCTCCGGGACAGGGGGAAGGAGCAATGAGCAGTTCTTC. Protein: CASSIPSGTGGRSNEQFF. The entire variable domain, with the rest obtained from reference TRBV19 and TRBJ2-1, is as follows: DGGITQSPKYLFRKEGQNVTLSCEQNLNHDAMYWYRQDPGQGLRLIYYSQIVNDFQKGDIAEGYSVSREKKESFPLTVTSAQKNPTAFYLCASSIPSGTGGRSNEQFFGPGTRLTVL.

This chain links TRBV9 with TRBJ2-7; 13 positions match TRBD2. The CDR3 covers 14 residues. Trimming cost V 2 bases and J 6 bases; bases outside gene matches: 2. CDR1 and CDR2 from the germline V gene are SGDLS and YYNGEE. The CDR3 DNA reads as TGTGCCAGCAGCGTGGGACTAGCGGGACTCGAGCAGTACTTC. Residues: CASSVGLAGLEQYF.

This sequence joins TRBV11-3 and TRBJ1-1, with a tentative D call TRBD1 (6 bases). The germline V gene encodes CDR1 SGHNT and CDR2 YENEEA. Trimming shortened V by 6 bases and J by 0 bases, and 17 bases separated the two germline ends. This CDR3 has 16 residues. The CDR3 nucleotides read TGTGCCAGCAGATCAGGACAGAGGCTCATGAACACTGAAGCTTTCTTT. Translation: CASRSGQRLMNTEAFF. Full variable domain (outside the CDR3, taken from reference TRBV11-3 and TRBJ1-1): EAGVVQSPRYKIIEKKQPVAFWCNPISGHNTLYWYLQNLGQGPELLIRYENEEAVDDSQLPKDRFSAERLKGVDSTLKIQPAELGDSAVYLCASRSGQRLMNTEAFFGQGTRLTVV.

As DNA, the CDR3 is TGCGCCAGCAGCCAAGTAGGGAGGGGTGAGACCCAGTACTTC. Protein product: CASSQVGRGETQYF. This chain joins TRBV4-1 and TRBJ2-5; TRBD2 matches 7 bases. With 1 base clipped from V and 5 bases from J, the junction kept 4 bases outside the gene matches. The CDR3 is made up of 14 amino acids. Germline-derived CDR1 and CDR2 are MGHRA and YSYEKL.

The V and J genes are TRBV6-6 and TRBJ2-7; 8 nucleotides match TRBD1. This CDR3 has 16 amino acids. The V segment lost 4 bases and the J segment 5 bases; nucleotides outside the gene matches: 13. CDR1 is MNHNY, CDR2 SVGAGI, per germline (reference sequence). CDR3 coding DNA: TGTGCCAGCAGTTCCCCTACCGGACAGGGAGTCCACGAGCAGTACTTC. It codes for CASSSPTGQGVHEQYF.

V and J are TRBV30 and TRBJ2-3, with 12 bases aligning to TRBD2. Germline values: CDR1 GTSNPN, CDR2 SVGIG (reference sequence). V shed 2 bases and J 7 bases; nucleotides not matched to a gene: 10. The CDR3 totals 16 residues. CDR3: CAWSILAGGRRNTQYF. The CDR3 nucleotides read TGTGCCTGGAGTATCCTAGCGGGGGGGAGACGAAATACGCAGTATTTT.

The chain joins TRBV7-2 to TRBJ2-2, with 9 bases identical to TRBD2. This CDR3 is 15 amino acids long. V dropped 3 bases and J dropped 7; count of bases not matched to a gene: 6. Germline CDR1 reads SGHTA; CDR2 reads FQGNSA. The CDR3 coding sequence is TGTGCCAGCAGCTTGACTAGCGGCACAGACGGGGAGCTGTTTTTT. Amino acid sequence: CASSLTSGTDGELFF.

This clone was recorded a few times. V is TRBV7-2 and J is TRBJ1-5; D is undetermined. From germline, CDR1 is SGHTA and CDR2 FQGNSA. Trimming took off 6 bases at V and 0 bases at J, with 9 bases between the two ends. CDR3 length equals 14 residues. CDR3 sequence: CASSFGSSNQPQHF. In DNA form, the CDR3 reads TGTGCCAGCAGTTTCGGGTCTAGCAATCAGCCCCAGCATTTT.

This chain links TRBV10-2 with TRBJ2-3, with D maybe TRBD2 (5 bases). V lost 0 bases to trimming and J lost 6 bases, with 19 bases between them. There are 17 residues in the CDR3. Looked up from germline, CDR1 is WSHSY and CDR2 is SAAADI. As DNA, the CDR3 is TGCGCCAGCAGTGAGTCGTTCGGGGTGGGGAACGGGGATACGCAGTATTTT. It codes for CASSESFGVGNGDTQYF.

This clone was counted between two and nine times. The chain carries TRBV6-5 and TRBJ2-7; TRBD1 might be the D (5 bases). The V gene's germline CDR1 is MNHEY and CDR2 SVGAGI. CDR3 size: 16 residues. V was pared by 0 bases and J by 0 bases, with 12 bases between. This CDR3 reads CASSYSRDSPSYEQYF. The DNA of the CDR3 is TGTGCCAGCAGTTACTCCCGAGACAGTCCCTCCTACGAGCAGTACTTC.

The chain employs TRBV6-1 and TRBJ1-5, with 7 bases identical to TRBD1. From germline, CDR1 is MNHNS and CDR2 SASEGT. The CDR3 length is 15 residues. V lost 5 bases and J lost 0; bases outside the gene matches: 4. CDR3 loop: CASSPTGYSNQPQHF. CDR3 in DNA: TGTGCCAGCAGTCCGACAGGGTATAGCAATCAGCCCCAGCATTTT.

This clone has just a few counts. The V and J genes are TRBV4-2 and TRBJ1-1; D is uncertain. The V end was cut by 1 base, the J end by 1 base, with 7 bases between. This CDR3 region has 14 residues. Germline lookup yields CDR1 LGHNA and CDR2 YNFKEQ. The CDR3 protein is CASSQVEGNTEAFF. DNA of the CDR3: TGTGCCAGCAGCCAAGTTGAGGGGAACACTGAAGCTTTCTTT.

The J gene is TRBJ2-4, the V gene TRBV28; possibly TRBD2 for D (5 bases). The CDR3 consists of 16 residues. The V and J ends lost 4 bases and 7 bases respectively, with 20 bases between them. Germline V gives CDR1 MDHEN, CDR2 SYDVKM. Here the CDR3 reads CASSSPSSGSVNIQYF. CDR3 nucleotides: TGTGCCAGCAGTTCTCCCTCTTCGGGGTCGGTGAACATTCAGTACTTC.

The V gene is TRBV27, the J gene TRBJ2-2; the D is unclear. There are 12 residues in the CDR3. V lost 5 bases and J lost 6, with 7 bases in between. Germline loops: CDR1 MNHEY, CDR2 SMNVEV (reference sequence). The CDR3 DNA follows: TGTGCCAGCAGTCCACGGTCCGGGGAGCTGTTTTTT. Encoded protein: CASSPRSGELFF.